This T cell receptor beta chain came from a study of blood T cell repertoires in COVID-19. Study overall: Italy, Spain and the United States were the sources of the convalescent and acute COVID-19 samples. T cells, B-cell-depleted T cells, or PBMCs supplied cDNA or gDNA.

This CDR3 has 15 amino acids. Trimming removed 3 bases at V and 2 bases at J, with 11 bases between. Germline CDR1 SNHLY, CDR2 FYNNEI. The table lists this clone with a count of one. Per the original methods: Cell counts per sample came from amplifying reference gene primers. Assay used: immunoSEQ multiplex PCR; TCRdb lists only in-frame clones, some missing. The V and J calls and clone size come from that table; D and trimming were worked out from the DNA. This sample has more than 200,000 clones, with about nine tenths found just once. Seattle's cohort entered during active infection and was followed longitudinally.

The material sequenced was peripheral blood. The TCR originated in a woman aged 30 to 39 with COVID-19, enrolled during active disease. J is TRBJ1-5 and V is TRBV2, with a weak D call TRBD1 (5 bases). The CDR3 DNA sequence: TGTGCCAGCAGTGAGGGGTTAGGGGGCAATCAGCCCCAGCATTTT. Its protein is CASSEGLGGNQPQHF.